A selection of T cell receptor beta chains follows, all from one sample in a study of T cell responses to AZD1222 COVID-19 vaccine. Only in-frame clones appear in the TCRdb table, and some are missing; sequencing was by immunoSEQ multiplex PCR. The sample holds about 110,000 clones; around 80% are singletons and the top ten take more than 4.5%. The sample here was peripheral blood, taken on day 0 of AZD1222 vaccination. These receptors were obtained from an adult in good health. Both conserved end residues are part of each CDR3. A D gene is named only where the DNA matches it firmly. Clone size, where shown, is once, few, many, or a class for clones that have expanded.

clone size: .
V gene: TRBV5-1
CDR3 length: 15
D gene: .
J gene: TRBJ1-5
CDR3 protein: CASSLEGGGNQPQHF
CDR3 DNA: TGCGCCAGCAGCTTGGAGGGGGGAGGGAATCAGCCCCAGCATTTT

clone size: .
V gene: TRBV30
CDR3 length: 14
D gene: .
J gene: TRBJ2-3
CDR3 protein: CAWRDFASTDTQYF
CDR3 DNA: TGTGCCTGGAGGGACTTCGCTAGCACAGATACGCAGTATTTT

clone size: .
V gene: TRBV30
CDR3 length: 12
D gene: .
J gene: TRBJ1-3
CDR3 protein: CAWRASGNTIYF
CDR3 DNA: TGTGCCTGGAGGGCCTCTGGAAACACCATATATTTT

clone size: few
V gene: TRBV11-2
CDR3 length: 13
D gene: .
J gene: TRBJ1-6
CDR3 protein: CASSLVFGGPLHF
CDR3 DNA: TGTGCCAGCAGCTTAGTTTTTGGGGGACCCCTCCACTTT

clone size: .
V gene: TRBV9
CDR3 length: 17
D gene: TRBD2
J gene: TRBJ2-2
CDR3 protein: CASSSKLAGGNTGELFF
CDR3 DNA: TGTGCCAGCAGCAGTAAGCTAGCGGGGGGGAACACCGGGGAGCTGTTTTTT

clone size: .
V gene: TRBV7-2
CDR3 length: 12
D gene: .
J gene: TRBJ2-7
CDR3 protein: CASSYAGYEQYF
CDR3 DNA: TGTGCCAGCAGCTACGCAGGATACGAGCAGTACTTC

clone size: .
V gene: TRBV4-3
CDR3 length: 15
D gene: .
J gene: TRBJ1-1
CDR3 protein: CASSSLPQDPVEAFF
CDR3 DNA: TGCGCCAGCAGCTCACTTCCTCAGGACCCGGTCGAAGCTTTCTTT

clone size: .
V gene: TRBV5-4
CDR3 length: 14
D gene: .
J gene: TRBJ2-3
CDR3 protein: CASSSGTPLDTQYF
CDR3 DNA: TGTGCCAGCAGCTCCGGGACTCCGTTAGATACGCAGTATTTT

clone size: .
V gene: TRBV5-1
CDR3 length: 13
D gene: .
J gene: TRBJ2-1
CDR3 protein: CASSLGVNNEQFF
CDR3 DNA: TGCGCCAGCAGCTTGGGCGTAAACAATGAGCAGTTCTTC

clone size: .
V gene: TRBV29-1
CDR3 length: 12
D gene: .
J gene: TRBJ2-5
CDR3 protein: CSVWLYQETQYF
CDR3 DNA: TGCAGCGTTTGGCTGTACCAAGAGACCCAGTACTTC

clone size: .
V gene: TRBV5-1
CDR3 length: 15
D gene: .
J gene: TRBJ1-5
CDR3 protein: CASSLEGREDQPQHF
CDR3 DNA: TGCGCCAGCAGCTTGGAAGGGCGTGAAGATCAGCCCCAGCATTTT

clone size: .
V gene: TRBV4-2
CDR3 length: 11
D gene: .
J gene: TRBJ1-4
CDR3 protein: CASSQGGELFF
CDR3 DNA: TGTGCCAGCAGCCAAGGGGGTGAACTGTTTTTT

clone size: .
V gene: TRBV6-5
CDR3 length: 14
D gene: .
J gene: TRBJ2-3
CDR3 protein: CASALGEEADTQYF
CDR3 DNA: TGTGCCAGTGCCTTGGGAGAGGAGGCAGATACGCAGTATTTT

clone size: .
V gene: TRBV20-1
CDR3 length: 14
D gene: .
J gene: TRBJ2-7
CDR3 protein: CSASDRTGSYEQYF
CDR3 DNA: TGCAGTGCTAGTGATAGAACAGGGTCCTACGAGCAGTACTTC

clone size: .
V gene: TRBV3-1/TRBV3-2
CDR3 length: 17
D gene: TRBD1
J gene: TRBJ1-6
CDR3 protein: CASSQISGQGARSPLHF
CDR3 DNA: TGTGCCAGCAGCCAAATATCGGGACAGGGGGCGCGTTCACCCCTCCACTTT

clone size: .
V gene: TRBV19
CDR3 length: 16
D gene: .
J gene: TRBJ1-2
CDR3 protein: CASSIGGGLWRYGYTF
CDR3 DNA: TGTGCCAGTAGTATTGGTGGAGGGCTCTGGCGATATGGCTACACCTTC

clone size: .
V gene: TRBV30
CDR3 length: 14
D gene: .
J gene: TRBJ1-5
CDR3 protein: CAWSGDSWNQPQHF
CDR3 DNA: TGTGCCTGGAGTGGCGACAGCTGGAATCAGCCCCAGCATTTT

clone size: .
V gene: TRBV19
CDR3 length: 13
D gene: .
J gene: TRBJ1-6
CDR3 protein: CASQDSHNSPLHF
CDR3 DNA: TGTGCCAGCCAGGACAGTCATAATTCACCCCTCCACTTT

clone size: .
V gene: TRBV18
CDR3 length: 15
D gene: .
J gene: TRBJ1-3
CDR3 protein: CASSVGGGSGNTIYF
CDR3 DNA: TGTGCCAGCTCAGTAGGCGGAGGCTCTGGAAACACCATATATTTT

clone size: .
V gene: TRBV18
CDR3 length: 16
D gene: .
J gene: TRBJ1-3
CDR3 protein: CASSPRKGTGGNTIYF
CDR3 DNA: TGTGCCAGCTCACCACGGAAGGGTACAGGTGGAAACACCATATATTTT

clone size: .
V gene: TRBV18
CDR3 length: 15
D gene: TRBD1
J gene: TRBJ1-5
CDR3 protein: CASSPLPGQNQPQHF
CDR3 DNA: TGTGCCAGCTCACCACTTCCGGGACAGAATCAGCCCCAGCATTTT

clone size: few
V gene: TRBV5-1
CDR3 length: 14
D gene: TRBD1
J gene: TRBJ2-7
CDR3 protein: CASSSTGAGSEQYF
CDR3 DNA: TGCGCCAGCAGCTCGACAGGGGCCGGATCAGAGCAGTACTTC

clone size: once
V gene: TRBV20-1
CDR3 length: 11
D gene: .
J gene: TRBJ2-3
CDR3 protein: CSARDVGTQYF
CDR3 DNA: TGCAGTGCTCGCGACGTGGGTACGCAGTATTTT

clone size: .
V gene: TRBV5-6
CDR3 length: 15
D gene: .
J gene: TRBJ1-4
CDR3 protein: CASSFDLATNEKLFF
CDR3 DNA: TGTGCCAGCAGCTTCGATTTAGCAACTAATGAAAAACTGTTTTTT

clone size: .
V gene: TRBV19
CDR3 length: 12
D gene: .
J gene: TRBJ1-1
CDR3 protein: CASSMGGPEAFF
CDR3 DNA: TGTGCCAGTAGTATGGGGGGACCTGAAGCTTTCTTT

clone size: .
V gene: TRBV19
CDR3 length: 14
D gene: .
J gene: TRBJ2-7
CDR3 protein: CASSIELGRDEQYF
CDR3 DNA: TGTGCCAGTAGTATAGAACTGGGCCGCGACGAGCAGTACTTC

clone size: few
V gene: TRBV19
CDR3 length: 12
D gene: .
J gene: TRBJ1-2
CDR3 protein: CARMDRNYGYTF
CDR3 DNA: TGTGCCAGGATGGACAGAAACTATGGCTACACCTTC

clone size: .
V gene: TRBV14
CDR3 length: 14
D gene: .
J gene: TRBJ1-2
CDR3 protein: CASNFNPGNYGYTF
CDR3 DNA: TGTGCCAGCAATTTTAACCCGGGGAACTATGGCTACACCTTC

clone size: once
V gene: TRBV6-2/TRBV6-3
CDR3 length: 16
D gene: TRBD1
J gene: TRBJ2-5
CDR3 protein: CASSYGQGVYQETQYF
CDR3 DNA: TGTGCCAGCAGTTACGGACAGGGGGTCTACCAAGAGACCCAGTACTTC

clone size: .
V gene: TRBV9
CDR3 length: 14
D gene: TRBD1
J gene: TRBJ1-2
CDR3 protein: CASSEGQGLYGYTF
CDR3 DNA: TGTGCCAGCAGCGAAGGACAGGGCCTCTATGGCTACACCTTC

clone size: .
V gene: TRBV4-2
CDR3 length: 13
D gene: .
J gene: TRBJ2-7
CDR3 protein: CASSQGGNYEQYF
CDR3 DNA: TGTGCCAGCAGCCAGGGCGGAAACTACGAGCAGTACTTC

clone size: .
V gene: TRBV9
CDR3 length: 13
D gene: .
J gene: TRBJ2-3
CDR3 protein: CASGVLMADTQYF
CDR3 DNA: TGTGCCAGCGGAGTCCTTATGGCAGATACGCAGTATTTT

clone size: .
V gene: TRBV5-1
CDR3 length: 13
D gene: .
J gene: TRBJ1-1
CDR3 protein: CASSLSVEGEAFF
CDR3 DNA: TGCGCCAGCAGCTTGTCAGTAGAGGGTGAAGCTTTCTTT

clone size: once
V gene: TRBV7-2
CDR3 length: 13
D gene: .
J gene: TRBJ2-1
CDR3 protein: CASDDSLLGEQFF
CDR3 DNA: TGTGCCAGCGACGACTCCCTCCTAGGCGAGCAGTTCTTC

clone size: .
V gene: TRBV6-1
CDR3 length: 15
D gene: .
J gene: TRBJ2-7
CDR3 protein: CASSEGLRGVYEQYF
CDR3 DNA: TGTGCCAGCAGTGAAGGATTGAGGGGGGTGTACGAGCAGTACTTC

clone size: .
V gene: TRBV7-6
CDR3 length: 17
D gene: TRBD1
J gene: TRBJ1-3
CDR3 protein: CASSLGPRGATGNTIYF
CDR3 DNA: TGTGCCAGCAGCTTAGGACCCAGGGGGGCTACGGGAAACACCATATATTTT

clone size: .
V gene: TRBV7-5
CDR3 length: 17
D gene: .
J gene: TRBJ1-6
CDR3 protein: CVRSGEPGASFGSPLHF
CDR3 DNA: TGTGTCAGAAGCGGAGAACCGGGGGCGTCGTTTGGTTCACCCCTCCACTTT

clone size: .
V gene: TRBV10-3
CDR3 length: 15
D gene: .
J gene: TRBJ2-7
CDR3 protein: CAISEYGGLWYEQYF
CDR3 DNA: TGTGCCATCAGTGAGTATGGGGGGCTCTGGTACGAGCAGTACTTC

clone size: .
V gene: TRBV6-5
CDR3 length: 12
D gene: .
J gene: TRBJ1-4
CDR3 protein: CASSPQGEKLFF
CDR3 DNA: TGTGCCAGCAGCCCGCAGGGCGAAAAACTGTTTTTT

clone size: .
V gene: TRBV10-3
CDR3 length: 16
D gene: .
J gene: TRBJ2-7
CDR3 protein: CAISEGGGGRRGEQYF
CDR3 DNA: TGTGCCATCAGTGAGGGGGGAGGGGGCAGACGGGGCGAGCAGTACTTC

clone size: .
V gene: TRBV9
CDR3 length: 20
D gene: TRBD2
J gene: TRBJ2-3
CDR3 protein: CASSATPGTSGGSAPDTQYF
CDR3 DNA: TGTGCCAGCAGCGCAACCCCCGGGACTAGCGGGGGGAGCGCCCCAGATACGCAGTATTTT

clone size: .
V gene: TRBV7-9
CDR3 length: 15
D gene: .
J gene: TRBJ1-2
CDR3 protein: CASSLGAVASRGYTF
CDR3 DNA: TGTGCCAGCAGCTTAGGCGCAGTGGCCAGTCGTGGCTACACCTTC

clone size: .
V gene: TRBV5-1
CDR3 length: 14
D gene: TRBD1
J gene: TRBJ1-2
CDR3 protein: CASSRDRGKDGYTF
CDR3 DNA: TGCGCCAGCAGTAGGGACAGGGGAAAAGATGGCTACACCTTC

clone size: .
V gene: TRBV27
CDR3 length: 14
D gene: .
J gene: TRBJ1-6
CDR3 protein: CASSLSQGRSPLHF
CDR3 DNA: TGTGCCAGCAGTTTATCGCAGGGGCGCTCACCCCTCCACTTT

clone size: .
V gene: TRBV19
CDR3 length: 15
D gene: .
J gene: TRBJ1-1
CDR3 protein: CASTGETWGKTEAFF
CDR3 DNA: TGTGCCAGTACTGGGGAAACTTGGGGGAAGACTGAAGCTTTCTTT

clone size: .
V gene: TRBV6-2/TRBV6-3
CDR3 length: 14
D gene: .
J gene: TRBJ1-2
CDR3 protein: CASSYGPMEDGYTF
CDR3 DNA: TGTGCCAGCAGTTACGGCCCGATGGAGGATGGCTACACCTTC

clone size: .
V gene: TRBV5-6
CDR3 length: 13
D gene: .
J gene: TRBJ2-5
CDR3 protein: CASSRERDGTQYF
CDR3 DNA: TGTGCCAGCAGCCGCGAACGCGATGGGACCCAGTACTTC

clone size: .
V gene: TRBV3-1/TRBV3-2
CDR3 length: 13
D gene: .
J gene: TRBJ2-7
CDR3 protein: CASSQVRGYEQYF
CDR3 DNA: TGTGCCAGCAGCCAAGTGAGAGGCTACGAGCAGTACTTC

clone size: .
V gene: TRBV5-1
CDR3 length: 14
D gene: TRBD2
J gene: TRBJ2-3
CDR3 protein: CATESGAGTDTQYF
CDR3 DNA: TGCGCCACCGAGAGCGGGGCCGGCACAGATACGCAGTATTTT

clone size: .
V gene: TRBV6-2/TRBV6-3
CDR3 length: 12
D gene: .
J gene: TRBJ1-5
CDR3 protein: CASSTSHQPQHF
CDR3 DNA: TGTGCCAGCAGTACGTCACATCAGCCCCAGCATTTT

clone size: .
V gene: TRBV15
CDR3 length: 15
D gene: .
J gene: TRBJ1-6
CDR3 protein: CATSRVAGMNSPLHF
CDR3 DNA: TGTGCCACCAGCAGAGTTGCGGGGATGAATTCACCCCTCCACTTT